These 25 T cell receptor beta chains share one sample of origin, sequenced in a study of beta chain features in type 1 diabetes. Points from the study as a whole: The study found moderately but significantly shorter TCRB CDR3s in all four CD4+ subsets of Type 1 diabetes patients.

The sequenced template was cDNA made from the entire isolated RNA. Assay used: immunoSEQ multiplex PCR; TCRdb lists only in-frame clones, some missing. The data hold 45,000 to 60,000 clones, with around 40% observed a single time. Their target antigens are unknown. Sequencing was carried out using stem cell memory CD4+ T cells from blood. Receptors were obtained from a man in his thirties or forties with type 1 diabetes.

CDR3 loop: CASSFAGAGDTQYF. CDR3 DNA: TGTGCCAGCAGTTTTGCGGGAGCAGGCGATACGCAGTATTTT. The genes are TRBV27 and TRBJ2-3, with 7 bases matching TRBD2. V dropped 3 bases and J dropped 6; count of bases not matched to a gene: 6. CDR1 is MNHEY and CDR2 is SMNVEV in the germline V gene (reference sequence). The CDR3 loop spans 14 amino acids.

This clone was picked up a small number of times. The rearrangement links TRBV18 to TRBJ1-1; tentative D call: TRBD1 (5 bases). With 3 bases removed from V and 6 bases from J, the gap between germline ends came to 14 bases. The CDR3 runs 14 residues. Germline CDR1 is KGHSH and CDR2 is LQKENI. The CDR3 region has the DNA TGTGCCAGCTCACCGGGCCGCAGGGTCGCTGAAGCTTTCTTT. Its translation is CASSPGRRVAEAFF.

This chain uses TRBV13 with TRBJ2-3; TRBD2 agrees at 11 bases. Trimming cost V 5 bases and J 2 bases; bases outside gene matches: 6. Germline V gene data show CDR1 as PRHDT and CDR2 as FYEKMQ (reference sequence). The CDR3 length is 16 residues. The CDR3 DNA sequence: TGTGCCAGCAGCACCTTAGCGGGAGGGGACACAGATACGCAGTATTTT. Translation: CASSTLAGGDTDTQYF.

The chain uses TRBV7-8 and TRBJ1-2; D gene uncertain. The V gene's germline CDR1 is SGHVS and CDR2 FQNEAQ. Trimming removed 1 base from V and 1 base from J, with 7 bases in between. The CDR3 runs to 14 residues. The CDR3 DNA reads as TGTGCCAGCAGCTTAGGGCAGAATAACTATGGCTACACCTTC. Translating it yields CASSLGQNNYGYTF.

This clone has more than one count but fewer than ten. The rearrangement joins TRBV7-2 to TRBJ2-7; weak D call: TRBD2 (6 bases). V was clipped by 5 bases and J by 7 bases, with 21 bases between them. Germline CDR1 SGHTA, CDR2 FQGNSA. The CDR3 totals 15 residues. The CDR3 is CASSPVGGAVGEQYF. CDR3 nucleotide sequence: TGTGCCAGCAGCCCCGTGGGCGGGGCGGTGGGGGAGCAGTACTTC. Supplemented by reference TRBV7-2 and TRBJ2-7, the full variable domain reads GAGVSQSPSNKVTEKGKDVELRCDPISGHTALYWYRQSLGQGLEFLIYFQGNSAPDKSGLPSDRFSAERTGGSVSTLTIQRTQQEDSAVYLCASSPVGGAVGEQYFGPGTRLTVT.

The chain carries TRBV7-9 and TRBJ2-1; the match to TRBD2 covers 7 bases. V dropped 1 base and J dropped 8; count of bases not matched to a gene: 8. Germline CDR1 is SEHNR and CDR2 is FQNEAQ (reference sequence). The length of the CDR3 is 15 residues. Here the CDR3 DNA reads TGTGCCAGCAGCTTAGGGGGTTCGCTAGCGGATGAGCAGTTCTTC. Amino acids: CASSLGGSLADEQFF.

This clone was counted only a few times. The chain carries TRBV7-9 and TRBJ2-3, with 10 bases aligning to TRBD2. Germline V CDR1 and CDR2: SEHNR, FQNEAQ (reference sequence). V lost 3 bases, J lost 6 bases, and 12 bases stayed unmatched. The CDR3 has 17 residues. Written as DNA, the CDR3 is TGTGCCAGCAGCTTGGGGGTACTAGCGGGAAATTCCGATACGCAGTATTTT. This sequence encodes CASSLGVLAGNSDTQYF.

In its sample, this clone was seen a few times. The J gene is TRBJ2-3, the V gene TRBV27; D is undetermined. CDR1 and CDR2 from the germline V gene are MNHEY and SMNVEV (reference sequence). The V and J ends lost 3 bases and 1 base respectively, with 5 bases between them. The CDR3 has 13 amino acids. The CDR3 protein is CASSFSGTDTQYF. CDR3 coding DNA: TGTGCCAGCAGTTTCTCAGGCACAGATACGCAGTATTTT.

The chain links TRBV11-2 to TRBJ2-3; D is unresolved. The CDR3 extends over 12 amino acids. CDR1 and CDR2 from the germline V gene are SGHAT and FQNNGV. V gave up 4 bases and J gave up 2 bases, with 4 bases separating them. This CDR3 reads CASSSYTDTQYF. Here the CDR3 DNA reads TGTGCCAGCAGCTCCTACACAGATACGCAGTATTTT.

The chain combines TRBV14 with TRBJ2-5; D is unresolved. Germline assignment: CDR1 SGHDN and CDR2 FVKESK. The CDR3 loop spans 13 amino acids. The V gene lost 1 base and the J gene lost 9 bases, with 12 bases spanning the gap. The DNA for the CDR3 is TGTGCCAGCAGCCAAGGGTGGTTTTCGGCCCAGTACTTC. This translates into CASSQGWFSAQYF.

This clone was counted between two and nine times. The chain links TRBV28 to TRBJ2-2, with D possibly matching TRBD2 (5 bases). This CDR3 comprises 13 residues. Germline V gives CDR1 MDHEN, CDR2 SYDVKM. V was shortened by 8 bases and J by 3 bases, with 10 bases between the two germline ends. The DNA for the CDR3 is TGTGCCAGCCGCGGGCGATACACCGGGGAGCTGTTTTTT. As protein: CASRGRYTGELFF.

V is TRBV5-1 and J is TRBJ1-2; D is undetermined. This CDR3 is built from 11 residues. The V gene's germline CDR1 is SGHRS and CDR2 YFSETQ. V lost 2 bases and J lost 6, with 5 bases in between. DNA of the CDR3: TGCGCCAGCAGCTTCGGGGATGGCTACACCTTC. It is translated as CASSFGDGYTF.

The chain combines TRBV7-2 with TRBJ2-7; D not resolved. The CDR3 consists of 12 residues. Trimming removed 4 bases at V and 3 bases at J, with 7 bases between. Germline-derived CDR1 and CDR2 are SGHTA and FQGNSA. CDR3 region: CASSSTIYEQYF. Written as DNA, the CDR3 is TGTGCCAGCAGCTCAACAATCTACGAGCAGTACTTC.

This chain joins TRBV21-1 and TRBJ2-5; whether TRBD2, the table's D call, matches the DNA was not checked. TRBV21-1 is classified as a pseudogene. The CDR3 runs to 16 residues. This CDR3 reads CASSSPTSGGEETQYF. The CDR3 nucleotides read TGTGCCAGCTCCTCCCCGACTAGCGGGGGAGAGGAGACCCAGTACTTC.

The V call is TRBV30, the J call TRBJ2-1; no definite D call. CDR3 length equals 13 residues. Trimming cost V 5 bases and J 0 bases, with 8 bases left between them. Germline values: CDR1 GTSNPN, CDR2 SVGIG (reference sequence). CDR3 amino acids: CAWVSSSYNEQFF. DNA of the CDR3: TGTGCCTGGGTATCGAGCTCCTACAATGAGCAGTTCTTC.

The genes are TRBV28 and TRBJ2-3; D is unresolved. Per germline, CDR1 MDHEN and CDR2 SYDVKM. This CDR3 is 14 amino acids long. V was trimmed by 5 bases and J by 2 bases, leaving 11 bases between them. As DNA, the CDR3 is TGTGCCAGCAGTCTAGACGGTCCCACAGATACGCAGTATTTT. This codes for CASSLDGPTDTQYF.

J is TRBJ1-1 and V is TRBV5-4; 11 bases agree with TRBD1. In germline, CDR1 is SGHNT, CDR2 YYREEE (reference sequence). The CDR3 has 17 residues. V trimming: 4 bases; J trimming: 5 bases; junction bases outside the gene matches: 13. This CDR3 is CASSAGTGGNLGTEAFF. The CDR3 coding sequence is TGTGCCAGCAGCGCTGGGACAGGGGGTAATCTTGGGACTGAAGCTTTCTTT.

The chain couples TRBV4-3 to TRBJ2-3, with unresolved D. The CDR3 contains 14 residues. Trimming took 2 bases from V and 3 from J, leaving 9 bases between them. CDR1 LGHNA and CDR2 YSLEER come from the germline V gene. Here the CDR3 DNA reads TGCGCCAGCAGCCAATTATCCGGGACAGATACGCAGTATTTT. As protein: CASSQLSGTDTQYF.

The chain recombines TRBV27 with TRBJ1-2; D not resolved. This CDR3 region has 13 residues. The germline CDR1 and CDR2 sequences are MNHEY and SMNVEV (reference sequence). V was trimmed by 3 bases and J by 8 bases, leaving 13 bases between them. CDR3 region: CASSFSGYAGYTF. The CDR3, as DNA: TGTGCCAGCAGTTTCTCGGGGTACGCGGGCTACACCTTC.

CDR3 in amino acids: CASSERKEVNTEAFF. CDR3 DNA: TGTGCCAGCAGCGAGCGCAAGGAGGTGAACACTGAAGCTTTCTTT. The chain uses TRBV7-9 and TRBJ1-1, with D unresolved. The germline V gene has CDR1 SEHNR and CDR2 FQNEAQ (reference sequence). V dropped 5 bases and J dropped 0 bases, with 13 bases sitting between them. This CDR3 contains 15 residues.

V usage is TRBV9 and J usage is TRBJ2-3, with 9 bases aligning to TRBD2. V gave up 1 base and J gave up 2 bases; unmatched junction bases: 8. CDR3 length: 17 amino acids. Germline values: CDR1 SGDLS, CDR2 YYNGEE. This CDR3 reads CASSVSVSGRYTDTQYF. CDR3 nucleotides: TGTGCCAGCAGCGTAAGCGTTAGCGGGAGATACACAGATACGCAGTATTTT.

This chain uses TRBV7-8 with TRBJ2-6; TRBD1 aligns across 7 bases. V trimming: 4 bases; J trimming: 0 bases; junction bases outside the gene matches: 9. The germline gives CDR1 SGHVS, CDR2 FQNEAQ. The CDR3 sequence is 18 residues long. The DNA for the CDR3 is TGTGCCAGCAGCTCCCACCGACAGGGCATCTCTGGGGCCAACGTCCTGACTTTC. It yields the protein CASSSHRQGISGANVLTF.

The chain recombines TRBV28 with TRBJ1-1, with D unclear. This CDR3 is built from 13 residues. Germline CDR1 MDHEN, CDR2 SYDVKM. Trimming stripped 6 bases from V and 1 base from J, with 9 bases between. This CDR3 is CASSPAWNTEAFF. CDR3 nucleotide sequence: TGTGCCAGCAGCCCCGCGTGGAACACTGAAGCTTTCTTT.

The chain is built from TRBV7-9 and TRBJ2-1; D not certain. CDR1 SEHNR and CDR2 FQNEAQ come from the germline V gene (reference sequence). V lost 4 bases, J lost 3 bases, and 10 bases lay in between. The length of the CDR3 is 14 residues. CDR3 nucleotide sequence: TGTGCCAGCAGCTGGAGATCTCACTACAATGAGCAGTTCTTC. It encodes CASSWRSHYNEQFF. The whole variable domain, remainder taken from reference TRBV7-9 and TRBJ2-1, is DTGVSQNPRHKITKRGQNVTFRCDPISEHNRLYWYRQTLGQGPEFLTYFQNEAQLEKSRLLSDRFSAERPKGSFSTLEIQRTEQGDSAMYLCASSWRSHYNEQFFGPGTRLTVL.

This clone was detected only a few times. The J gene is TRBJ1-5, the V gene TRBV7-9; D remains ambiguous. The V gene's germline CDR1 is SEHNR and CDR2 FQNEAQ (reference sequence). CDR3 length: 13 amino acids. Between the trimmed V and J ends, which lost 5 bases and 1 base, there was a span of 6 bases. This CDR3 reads CASSIGSNQPQHF. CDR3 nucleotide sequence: TGTGCCAGCAGCATTGGCAGCAATCAGCCCCAGCATTTT.